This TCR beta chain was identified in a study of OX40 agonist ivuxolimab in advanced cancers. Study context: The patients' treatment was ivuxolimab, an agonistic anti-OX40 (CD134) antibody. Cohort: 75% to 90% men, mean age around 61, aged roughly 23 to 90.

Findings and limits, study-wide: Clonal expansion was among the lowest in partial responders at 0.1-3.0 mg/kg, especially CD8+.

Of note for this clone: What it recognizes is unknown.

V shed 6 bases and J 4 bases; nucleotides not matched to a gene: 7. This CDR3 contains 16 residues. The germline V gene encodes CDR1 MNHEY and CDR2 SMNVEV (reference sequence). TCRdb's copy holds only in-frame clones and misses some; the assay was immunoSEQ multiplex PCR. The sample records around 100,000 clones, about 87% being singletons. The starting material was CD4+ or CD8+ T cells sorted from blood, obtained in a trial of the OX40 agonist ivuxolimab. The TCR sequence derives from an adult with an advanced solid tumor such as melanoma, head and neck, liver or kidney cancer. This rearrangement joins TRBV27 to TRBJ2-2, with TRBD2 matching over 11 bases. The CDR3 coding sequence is TGTGCCAGCAGCCAACTAGCGGGGGTGAGCACCGGGGAGCTGTTTTTT. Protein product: CASSQLAGVSTGELFF.